The following is a TCR beta chain sequence with its context. Germline V gene lookup returns CDR1 MGHRA and CDR2 YSYEKL. V lost 1 base, J lost 6 bases, and 4 bases stayed unmatched. The CDR3 sequence is 14 residues long. Clones were sequenced by immunoSEQ multiplex PCR, and TCRdb holds only the in-frame ones, with some missing. The table has about 150,000 clones, nearly 85% seen once. This specimen belongs to a study of blood T cell repertoires in COVID-19. On the study more broadly: PBMCs, B-cell-depleted T cells, or T cells were the source of the cDNA or gDNA that made up the material.

Sample: peripheral blood. This TCR was recovered from a human donor in a cohort sampled during active COVID-19. The chain carries TRBV4-1 and TRBJ2-3, with TRBD2 matching over 7 bases. The CDR3 DNA sequence: TGCGCCAGCAGCCAAGTGTTGCGGGAGGATACGCAGTATTTT. This codes for CASSQVLREDTQYF.